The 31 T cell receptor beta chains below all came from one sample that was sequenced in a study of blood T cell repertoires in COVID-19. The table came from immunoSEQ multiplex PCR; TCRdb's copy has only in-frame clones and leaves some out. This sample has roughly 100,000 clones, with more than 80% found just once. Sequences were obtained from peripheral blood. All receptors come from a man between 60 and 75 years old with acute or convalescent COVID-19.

The CDR3: CATGQSNTGELFF. DNA for the CDR3: TGTGCCACCGGACAGTCGAACACCGGGGAGCTGTTTTTT. The gene calls are TRBV24-1 and TRBJ2-2, with D possibly TRBD1 on 6 matching bases. The germline V gene has CDR1 KGHDR and CDR2 SFDVKD. The CDR3 totals 13 residues. Trimming pared 9 bases from V and 0 bases from J, leaving 7 bases between.

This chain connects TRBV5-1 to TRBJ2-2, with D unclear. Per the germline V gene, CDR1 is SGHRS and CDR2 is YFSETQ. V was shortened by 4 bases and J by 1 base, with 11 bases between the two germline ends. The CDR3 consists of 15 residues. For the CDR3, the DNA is TGCGCCAGCAGCAGTACCCTAGGGAACACCGGGGAGCTGTTTTTT. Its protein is CASSSTLGNTGELFF.

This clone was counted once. This CDR3 is CASTRQGPLTQGPFF. The CDR3 DNA sequence: TGTGCCAGCACGCGACAGGGACCATTAACTCAAGGCCCGTTCTTC. The chain combines TRBV28 with TRBJ2-1, with TRBD1 matching over 7 bases. The CDR3 is made up of 15 amino acids. Germline lookup yields CDR1 MDHEN and CDR2 SYDVKM. Trimming cost V 7 bases and J 15 bases; bases outside gene matches: 21.

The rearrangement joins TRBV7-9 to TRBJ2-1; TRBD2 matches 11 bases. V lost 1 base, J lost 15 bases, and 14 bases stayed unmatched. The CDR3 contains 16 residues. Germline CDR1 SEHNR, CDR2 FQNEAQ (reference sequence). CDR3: CASSLVTSGSPVGWFF. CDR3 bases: TGTGCCAGCAGCTTAGTTACTAGCGGGAGCCCTGTGGGGTGGTTCTTC.

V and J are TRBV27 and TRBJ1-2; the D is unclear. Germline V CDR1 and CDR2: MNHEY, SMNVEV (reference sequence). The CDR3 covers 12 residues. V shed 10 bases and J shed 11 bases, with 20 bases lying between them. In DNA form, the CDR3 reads TGTGCCACCAGCGATGGCAGCCAGGATTACACCTTC. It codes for CATSDGSQDYTF.

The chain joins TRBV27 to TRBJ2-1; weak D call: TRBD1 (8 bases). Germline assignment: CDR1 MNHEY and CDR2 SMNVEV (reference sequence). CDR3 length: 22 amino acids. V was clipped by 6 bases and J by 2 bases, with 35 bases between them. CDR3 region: CASSPSNRGRPFSGPTYNEQFF. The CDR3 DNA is TGTGCCAGCAGCCCGTCTAACAGGGGGAGACCTTTTAGCGGGCCTACCTACAATGAGCAGTTCTTC.

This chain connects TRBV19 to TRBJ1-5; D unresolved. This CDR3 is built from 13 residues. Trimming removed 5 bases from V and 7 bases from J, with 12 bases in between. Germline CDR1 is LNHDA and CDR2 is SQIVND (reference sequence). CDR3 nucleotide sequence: TGTGCCAGTAGTTGGGGAGAGCGGCAGCCCCAGCATTTT. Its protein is CASSWGERQPQHF.

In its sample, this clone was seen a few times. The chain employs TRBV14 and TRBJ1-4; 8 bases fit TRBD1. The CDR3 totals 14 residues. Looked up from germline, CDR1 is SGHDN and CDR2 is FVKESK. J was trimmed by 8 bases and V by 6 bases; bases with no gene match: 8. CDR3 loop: CASRAGGEGEKLFF. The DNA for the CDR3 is TGTGCCAGCAGAGCAGGGGGCGAAGGGGAAAAACTGTTTTTT.

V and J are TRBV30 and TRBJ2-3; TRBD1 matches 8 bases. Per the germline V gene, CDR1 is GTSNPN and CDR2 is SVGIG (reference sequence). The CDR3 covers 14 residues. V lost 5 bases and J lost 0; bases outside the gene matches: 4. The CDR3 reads CAWWDRTSTDTQYF. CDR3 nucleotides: TGTGCCTGGTGGGACAGGACTAGCACAGATACGCAGTATTTT.

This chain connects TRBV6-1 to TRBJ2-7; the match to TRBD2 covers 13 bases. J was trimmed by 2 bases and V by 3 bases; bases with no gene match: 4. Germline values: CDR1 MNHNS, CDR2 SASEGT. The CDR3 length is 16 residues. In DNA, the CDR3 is TGTGCCAGCAGTGACGTGACTAGCGGGAGGACCTACGAGCAGTACTTC. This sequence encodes CASSDVTSGRTYEQYF.

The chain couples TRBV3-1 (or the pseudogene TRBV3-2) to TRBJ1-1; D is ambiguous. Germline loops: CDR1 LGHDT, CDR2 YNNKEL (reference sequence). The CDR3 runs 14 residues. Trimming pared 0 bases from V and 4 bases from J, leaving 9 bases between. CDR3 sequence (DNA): TGTGCCAGCAGCCAAGATGGTGGTAGCACTGAAGCTTTCTTT. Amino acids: CASSQDGGSTEAFF.

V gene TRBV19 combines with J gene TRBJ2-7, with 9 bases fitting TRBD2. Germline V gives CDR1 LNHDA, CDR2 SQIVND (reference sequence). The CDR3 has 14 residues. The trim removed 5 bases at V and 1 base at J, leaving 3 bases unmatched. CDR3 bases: TGTGCCAGTAGTGTTAGCGGGAGTTCCTACGAGCAGTACTTC. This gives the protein CASSVSGSSYEQYF. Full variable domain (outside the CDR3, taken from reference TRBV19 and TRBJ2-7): DGGITQSPKYLFRKEGQNVTLSCEQNLNHDAMYWYRQDPGQGLRLIYYSQIVNDFQKGDIAEGYSVSREKKESFPLTVTSAQKNPTAFYLCASSVSGSSYEQYFGPGTRLTVT.

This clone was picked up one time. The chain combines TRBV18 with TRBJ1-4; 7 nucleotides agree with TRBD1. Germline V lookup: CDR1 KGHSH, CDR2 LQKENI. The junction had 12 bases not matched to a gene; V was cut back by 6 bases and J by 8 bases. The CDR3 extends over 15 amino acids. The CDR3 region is CASSPRTGTQEKLFF. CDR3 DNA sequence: TGTGCCAGCTCGCCGAGGACAGGAACGCAAGAAAAACTGTTTTTT. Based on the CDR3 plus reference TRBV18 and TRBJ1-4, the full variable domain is NAGVMQNPRHLVRRRGQEARLRCSPMKGHSHVYWYRQLPEEGLKFMVYLQKENIIDESGMPKERFSAEFPKEGPSILRIQQVVRGDSAAYFCASSPRTGTQEKLFFGSGTQLSVL.

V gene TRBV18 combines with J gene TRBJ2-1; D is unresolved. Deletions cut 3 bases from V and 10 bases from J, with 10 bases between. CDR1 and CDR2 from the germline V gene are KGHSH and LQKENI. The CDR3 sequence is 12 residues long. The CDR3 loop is CASSPDTLEQFF. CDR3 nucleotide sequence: TGTGCCAGCTCACCCGACACCTTAGAGCAGTTCTTC.

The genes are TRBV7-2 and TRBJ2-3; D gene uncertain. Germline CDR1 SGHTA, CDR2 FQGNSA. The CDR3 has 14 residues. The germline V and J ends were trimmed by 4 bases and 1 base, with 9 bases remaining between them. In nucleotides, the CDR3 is TGTGCCAGCAGCTACGTAAGCGGCACAGATACGCAGTATTTT. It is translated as CASSYVSGTDTQYF.

The CDR3 protein is CASSSTGVTGELFF. The CDR3 region has the DNA TGCGCCAGCAGCTCTACAGGGGTCACCGGGGAGCTGTTTTTT. V and J are TRBV5-1 and TRBJ2-2, with TRBD1 identical over 7 bases. Trimming cost V 3 bases and J 4 bases; bases outside gene matches: 3. This CDR3 spans 14 amino acids. Germline V gives CDR1 SGHRS, CDR2 YFSETQ.

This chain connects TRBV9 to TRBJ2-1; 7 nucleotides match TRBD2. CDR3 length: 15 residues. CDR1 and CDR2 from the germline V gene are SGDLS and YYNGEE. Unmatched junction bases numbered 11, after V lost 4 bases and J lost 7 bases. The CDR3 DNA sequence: TGTGCCAGCAGCAAGACGGGGGACTACCGTAATGAGCAGTTCTTC. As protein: CASSKTGDYRNEQFF.

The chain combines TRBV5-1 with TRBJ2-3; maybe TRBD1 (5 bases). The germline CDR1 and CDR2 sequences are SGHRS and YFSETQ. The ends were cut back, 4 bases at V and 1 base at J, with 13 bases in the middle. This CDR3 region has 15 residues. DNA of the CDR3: TGCGCCAGCAGCGAAGGGGTTGTCGGCACAGATACGCAGTATTTT. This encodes CASSEGVVGTDTQYF.

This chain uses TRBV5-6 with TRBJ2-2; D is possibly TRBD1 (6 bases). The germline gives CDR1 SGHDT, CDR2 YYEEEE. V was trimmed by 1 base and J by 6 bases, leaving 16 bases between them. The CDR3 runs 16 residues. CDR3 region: CASSLQGLEVSGELFF. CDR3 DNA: TGTGCCAGCAGCTTGCAGGGGCTGGAGGTTTCCGGGGAGCTGTTTTTT. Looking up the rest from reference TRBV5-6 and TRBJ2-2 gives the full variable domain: DAGVTQSPTHLIKTRGQQVTLRCSPKSGHDTVSWYQQALGQGPQFIFQYYEEEERQRGNFPDRFSGHQFPNYSSELNVNALLLGDSALYLCASSLQGLEVSGELFFGEGSRLTVL.

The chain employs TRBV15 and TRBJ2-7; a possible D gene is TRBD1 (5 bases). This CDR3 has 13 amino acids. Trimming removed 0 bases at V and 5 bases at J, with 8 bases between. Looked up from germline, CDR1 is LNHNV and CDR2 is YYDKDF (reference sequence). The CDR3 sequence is CATSRDRGNEQYV. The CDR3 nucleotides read TGTGCCACCAGCAGAGATAGGGGAAACGAGCAGTACGTC.

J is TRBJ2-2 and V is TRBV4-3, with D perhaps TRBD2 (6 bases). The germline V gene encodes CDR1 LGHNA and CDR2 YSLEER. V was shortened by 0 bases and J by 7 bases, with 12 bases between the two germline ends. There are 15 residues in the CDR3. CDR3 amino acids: CASSQEVTGVGELFF. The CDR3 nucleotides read TGCGCCAGCAGCCAAGAGGTTACGGGGGTCGGGGAGCTGTTTTTT.

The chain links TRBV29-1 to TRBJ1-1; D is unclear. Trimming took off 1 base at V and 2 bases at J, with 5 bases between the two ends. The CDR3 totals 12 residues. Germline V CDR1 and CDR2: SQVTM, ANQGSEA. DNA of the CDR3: TGCAGCGTTGAAGGACTCAACACTGAAGCTTTCTTT. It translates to CSVEGLNTEAFF.

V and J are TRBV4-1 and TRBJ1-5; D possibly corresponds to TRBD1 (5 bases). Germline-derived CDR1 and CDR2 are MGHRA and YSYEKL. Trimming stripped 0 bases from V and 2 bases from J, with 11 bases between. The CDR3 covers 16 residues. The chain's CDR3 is CASSQDGRGRNQPQHF. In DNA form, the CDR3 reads TGCGCCAGCAGCCAAGATGGGAGGGGCCGCAATCAGCCCCAGCATTTT.

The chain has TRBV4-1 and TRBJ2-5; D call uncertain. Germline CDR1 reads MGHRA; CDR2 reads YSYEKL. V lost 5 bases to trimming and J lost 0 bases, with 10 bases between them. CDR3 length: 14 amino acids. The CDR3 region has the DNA TGCGCCAGCAGCGCCCGAGGCTACCAAGAGACCCAGTACTTC. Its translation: CASSARGYQETQYF.

CDR3 region: CASSPGIRNTIYF. CDR3 bases: TGTGCCAGCTCACCGGGCATTCGAAACACCATATATTTT. The chain uses TRBV18 and TRBJ1-3; D remains ambiguous. The ends were cut back, 3 bases at V and 5 bases at J, with 8 bases in the middle. Germline values: CDR1 KGHSH, CDR2 LQKENI. The CDR3 runs 13 residues.

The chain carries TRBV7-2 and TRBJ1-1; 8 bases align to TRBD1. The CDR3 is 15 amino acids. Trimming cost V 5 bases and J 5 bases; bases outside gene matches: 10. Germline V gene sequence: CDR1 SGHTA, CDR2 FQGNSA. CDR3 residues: CASSPQGARYTEAFF. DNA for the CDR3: TGTGCCAGCAGCCCCCAGGGGGCGCGTTATACTGAAGCTTTCTTT. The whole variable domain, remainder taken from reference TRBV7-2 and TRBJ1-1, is GAGVSQSPSNKVTEKGKDVELRCDPISGHTALYWYRQSLGQGLEFLIYFQGNSAPDKSGLPSDRFSAERTGGSVSTLTIQRTQQEDSAVYLCASSPQGARYTEAFFGQGTRLTVV.

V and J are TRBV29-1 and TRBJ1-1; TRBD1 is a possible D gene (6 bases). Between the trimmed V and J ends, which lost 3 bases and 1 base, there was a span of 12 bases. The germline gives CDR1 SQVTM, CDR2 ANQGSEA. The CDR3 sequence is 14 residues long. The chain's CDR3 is CSVDHRDKNTEAFF. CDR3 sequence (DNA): TGCAGCGTTGACCACCGGGACAAGAACACTGAAGCTTTCTTT. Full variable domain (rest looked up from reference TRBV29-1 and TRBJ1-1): SAVISQKPSRDICQRGTSLTIQCQVDSQVTMMFWYRQQPGQSLTLIATANQGSEATYESGFVIDKFPISRPNLTFSTLTVSNMSPEDSSIYLCSVDHRDKNTEAFFGQGTRLTVV.

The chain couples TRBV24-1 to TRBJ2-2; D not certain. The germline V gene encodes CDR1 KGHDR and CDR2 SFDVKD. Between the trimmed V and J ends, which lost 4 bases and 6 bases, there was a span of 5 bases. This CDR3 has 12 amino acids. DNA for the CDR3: TGTGCCACCAGTGAGAGTCCCGGGGAGCTGTTTTTT. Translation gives CATSESPGELFF.

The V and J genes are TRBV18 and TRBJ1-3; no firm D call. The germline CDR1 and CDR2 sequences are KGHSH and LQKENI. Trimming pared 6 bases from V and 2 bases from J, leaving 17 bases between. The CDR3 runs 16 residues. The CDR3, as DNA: TGTGCCAGCTCCCCAGGCCGGGAAAGGACTGGAAACACCATATATTTT. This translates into CASSPGRERTGNTIYF.

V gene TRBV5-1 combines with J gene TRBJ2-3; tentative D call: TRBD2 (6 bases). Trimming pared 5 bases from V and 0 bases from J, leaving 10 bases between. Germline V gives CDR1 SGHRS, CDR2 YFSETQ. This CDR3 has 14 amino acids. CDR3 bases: TGCGCCAGCAGGATTAGCGGTAGCACAGATACGCAGTATTTT. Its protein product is CASRISGSTDTQYF.

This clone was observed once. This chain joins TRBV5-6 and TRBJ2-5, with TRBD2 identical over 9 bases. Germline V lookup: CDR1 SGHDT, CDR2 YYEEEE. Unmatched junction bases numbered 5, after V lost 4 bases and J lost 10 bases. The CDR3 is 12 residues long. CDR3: CASSPGLAVQYF. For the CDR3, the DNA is TGTGCCAGCAGCCCGGGACTAGCAGTCCAGTACTTC.